These T cell receptor beta chains were read from a single sample in a study of patients and donors after allogeneic stem cell transplantation. TCRdb recomputed calls from the RT-PCR reads with MiXCR, one row per CDR3 protein. The table lists about 230,000 distinct CDR3 sequences, approximately 14% of them singletons. Specimen: blood, either unsorted or a sorted T cell fraction (not recorded which). These receptors were collected from a human donor who was either an allogeneic HSCT recipient or a stem cell or donor lymphocyte infusion donor (not recorded which). It is not recorded whose cells these are; they may come from a transplant donor. Both conserved end residues are trimmed from each CDR3. Size tells how often a clone was seen (once, few, many) or the class of an expanded clone, and some rows leave it out.

>.|TRBJ1-5|TRBV7-2
ASSLGGSYSNQPQH
>few|TRBJ1-2|TRBV3-1
ASSQERDRGGPYYGYT
>few|TRBJ1-2|TRBV4-3
ASSQEVAGRSGYT
>few|TRBJ2-5|TRBV25-1
ASSEDRSGGALETQY
>few|TRBJ1-2|TRBV7-9
ASSLDLQGSGYT
>.|TRBJ1-1|TRBV20-1
SATNHRDRGLRNTEAF
>few|TRBJ2-7|TRBV11-2
ASSLTGPASYEQY
>.|TRBJ1-1|TRBV7-3
ASSPQGTREAF
>few|TRBJ1-5|TRBV19
ASNRGEGNQPQH
>few|TRBJ2-5|TRBV2
ASSADGLKQETQY
>few|TRBJ2-3|TRBV3-1
ASGRTSGGPDTQY
>many|TRBJ2-2|TRBV29-1
SVQGQTGELF
>many|TRBJ2-7|TRBV7-2
ASSLAGYGEQY
>few|TRBJ1-1|TRBV28
ASKKFWVGRRNTEAF
>many|TRBJ2-1|TRBV4-2
ASSQELTSGGRKQF
>many|TRBJ1-5|TRBV2
ASSGGAQH
>.|TRBJ1-4|TRBV29-1
SVRRSGEKLF
>many|TRBJ2-3|TRBV20-1
SASGGSTDTQY
>.|TRBJ2-5|TRBV20-1
SARGDWLPLH
>many|TRBJ1-5|TRBV20-1
SAEEVTGGNQPQH
>.|TRBJ2-5|TRBV6-1
ASSLDRGKTQY
>many|TRBJ1-1|TRBV20-1
SARDRGQGVGTEAF
>.|TRBJ2-1|TRBV20-1
SARKTLANEQF
>.|TRBJ1-3|TRBV7-8
ASSPIGRSSGNTIY
>many|TRBJ2-5|TRBV18
ASSSPDRRETQY
>few|TRBJ2-7|TRBV7-8
ASSFLGQGSYEQY
>few|TRBJ2-7|TRBV25-1
ASSARPGLAVDGDEQY
>.|TRBJ2-7|TRBV7-6
ASSLAGRRDSPTYEQY
>many|TRBJ2-7|TRBV20-1
SASDNGGQY
>many|TRBJ1-2|TRBV14
ASSQDRVF
>few|TRBJ2-3|TRBV5-1
ASSFGIRSTDTQY
>few|TRBJ1-2|TRBV4-2
ASSQGGVSGQWRVTNYGYT
>few|TRBJ1-2|TRBV5-1
ASTSMQGPLNGYT
>.|TRBJ2-7|TRBV6-1
ASRTGTTYEQY
>many|TRBJ2-3|TRBV5-1
ASSLTSGRGDTQY
>.|TRBJ2-7|TRBV28
ASKSSSSAYEQY
>few|TRBJ1-1|TRBV7-8
ASSLVTMRNTEAF
>many|TRBJ2-5|TRBV5-1
ASSLTTPGRETQY
>many|TRBJ1-2|TRBV7-2
ASSLAGGLGGYT
>.|TRBJ1-4|TRBV3-1
ASSRRRGQGYEKLF
>.|TRBJ1-5|TRBV6-1
ASSVGTGGQPQH
>.|TRBJ2-3|TRBV7-3
ASSWAGGRADTQY
>.|TRBJ2-5|TRBV6-2/TRBV6-3
ASNRAGGAETQY
>.|TRBJ2-2|TRBV5-4
ASSWTSWGMDTGELF
>.|TRBJ1-3|TRBV5-1
ASSSLQGNTIY
>.|TRBJ2-3|TRBV18
ASSPPPRLGTDTDTQY
>few|TRBJ2-7|TRBV6-1
ASSDREGIDEQY
>few|TRBJ1-5|TRBV20-1
SARDGAGGDNQPQH
>many|TRBJ2-1|TRBV7-2
ASSFGTWERGEQF
>many|TRBJ1-5|TRBV14
ASSQTGVARPQH
>.|TRBJ2-2|TRBV20-1
SARSWGGNTGELF
>many|TRBJ2-7|TRBV6-6
ASSYSTEQY
>.|TRBJ2-7|TRBV2
ASNELAGGSYEQY
>.|TRBJ2-7|TRBV6-5
ASSHPGDEQY